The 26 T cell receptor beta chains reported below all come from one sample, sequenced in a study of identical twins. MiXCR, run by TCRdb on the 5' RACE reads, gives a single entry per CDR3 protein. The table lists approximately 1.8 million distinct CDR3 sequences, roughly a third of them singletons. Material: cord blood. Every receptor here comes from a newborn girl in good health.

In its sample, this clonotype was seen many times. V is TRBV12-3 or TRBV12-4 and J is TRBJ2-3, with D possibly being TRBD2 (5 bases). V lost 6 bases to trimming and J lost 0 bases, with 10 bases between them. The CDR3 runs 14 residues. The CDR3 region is CASSSSLSTDTQYF. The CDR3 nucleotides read TGTGCCAGCAGCTCTAGCCTTAGCACAGATACGCAGTATTTT.

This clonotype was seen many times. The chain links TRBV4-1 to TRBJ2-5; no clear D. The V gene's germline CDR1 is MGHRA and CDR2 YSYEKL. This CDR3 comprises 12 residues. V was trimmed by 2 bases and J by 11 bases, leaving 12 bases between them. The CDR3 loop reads CASSQTLGKQYF. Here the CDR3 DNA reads TGCGCCAGCAGCCAAACGCTAGGGAAGCAGTACTTC.

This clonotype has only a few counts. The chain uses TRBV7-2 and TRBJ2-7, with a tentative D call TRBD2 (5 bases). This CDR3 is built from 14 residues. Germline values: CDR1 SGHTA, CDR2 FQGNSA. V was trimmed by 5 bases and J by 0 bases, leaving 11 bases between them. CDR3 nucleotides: TGTGCCAGCAGCGCCCAGCGGAGCTCCTACGAGCAGTACTTC. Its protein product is CASSAQRSSYEQYF.

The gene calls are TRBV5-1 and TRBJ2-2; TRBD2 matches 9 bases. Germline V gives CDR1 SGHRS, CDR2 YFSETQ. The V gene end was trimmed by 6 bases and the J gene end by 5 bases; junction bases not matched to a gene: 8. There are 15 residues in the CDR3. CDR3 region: CASTIPGLATGELFF. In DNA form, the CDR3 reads TGCGCCAGCACCATCCCGGGACTAGCTACCGGGGAGCTGTTTTTT.

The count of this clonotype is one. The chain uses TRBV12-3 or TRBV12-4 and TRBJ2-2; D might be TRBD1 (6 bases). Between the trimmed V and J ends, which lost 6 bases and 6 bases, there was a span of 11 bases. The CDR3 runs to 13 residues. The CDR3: CASRSGVPGELFF. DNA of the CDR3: TGTGCCAGCAGGTCAGGGGTGCCCGGGGAGCTGTTTTTT.

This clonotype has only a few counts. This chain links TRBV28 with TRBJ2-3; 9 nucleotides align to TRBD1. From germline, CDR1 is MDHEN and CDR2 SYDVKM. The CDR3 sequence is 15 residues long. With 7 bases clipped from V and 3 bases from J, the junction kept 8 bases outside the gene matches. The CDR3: CASTHRTGETDTQYF. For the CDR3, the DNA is TGTGCCAGCACCCACAGGACAGGGGAGACAGATACGCAGTATTTT.

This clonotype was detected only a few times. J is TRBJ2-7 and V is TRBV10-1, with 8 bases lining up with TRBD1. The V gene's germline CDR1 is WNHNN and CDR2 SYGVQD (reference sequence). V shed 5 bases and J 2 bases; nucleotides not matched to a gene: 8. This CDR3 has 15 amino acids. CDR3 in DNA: TGCGCCAGCAGTACCACAGGGGGTCCTACCTACGAGCAGTACTTC. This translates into CASSTTGGPTYEQYF.

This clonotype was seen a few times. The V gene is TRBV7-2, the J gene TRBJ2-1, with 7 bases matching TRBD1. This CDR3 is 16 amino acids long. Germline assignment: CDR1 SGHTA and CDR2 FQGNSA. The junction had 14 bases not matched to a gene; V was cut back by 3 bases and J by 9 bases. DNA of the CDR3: TGTGCCAGCAGCTTTGGTGGACAGGTCGGGTATGGTGAGCAGTTCTTC. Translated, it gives CASSFGGQVGYGEQFF.

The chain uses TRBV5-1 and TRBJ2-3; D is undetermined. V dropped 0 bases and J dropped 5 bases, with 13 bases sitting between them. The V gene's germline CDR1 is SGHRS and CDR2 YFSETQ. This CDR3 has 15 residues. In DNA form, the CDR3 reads TGCGCCAGCAGCTTGGGACCGACTTCGGGAGATACGCAGTATTTT. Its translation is CASSLGPTSGDTQYF.

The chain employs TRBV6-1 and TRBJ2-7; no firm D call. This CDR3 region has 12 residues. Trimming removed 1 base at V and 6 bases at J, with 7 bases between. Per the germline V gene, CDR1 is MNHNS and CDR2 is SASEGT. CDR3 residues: CASSEGRSEQYF. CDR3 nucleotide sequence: TGTGCCAGCAGTGAAGGAAGATCCGAGCAGTACTTC.

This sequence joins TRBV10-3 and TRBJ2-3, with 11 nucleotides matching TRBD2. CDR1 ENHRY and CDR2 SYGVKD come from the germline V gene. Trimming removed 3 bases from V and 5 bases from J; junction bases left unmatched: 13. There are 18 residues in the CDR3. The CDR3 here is CAISDRVAGGQGKDTQYF. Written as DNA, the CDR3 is TGTGCCATCAGTGATAGGGTAGCGGGGGGGCAGGGAAAAGATACGCAGTATTTT.

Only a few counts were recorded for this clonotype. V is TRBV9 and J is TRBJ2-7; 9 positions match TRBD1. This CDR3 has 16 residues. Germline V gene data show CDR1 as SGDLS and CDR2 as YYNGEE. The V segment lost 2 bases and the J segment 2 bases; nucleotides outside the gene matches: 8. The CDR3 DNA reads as TGTGCCAGCAGCGTTACCACAGGGGGCAGCCCCTACGAGCAGTACTTC. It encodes CASSVTTGGSPYEQYF. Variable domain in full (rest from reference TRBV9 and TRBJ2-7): DSGVTQTPKHLITATGQRVTLRCSPRSGDLSVYWYQQSLDQGLQFLIQYYNGEERAKGNILERFSAQQFPDLHSELNLSSLELGDSALYFCASSVTTGGSPYEQYFGPGTRLTVT.

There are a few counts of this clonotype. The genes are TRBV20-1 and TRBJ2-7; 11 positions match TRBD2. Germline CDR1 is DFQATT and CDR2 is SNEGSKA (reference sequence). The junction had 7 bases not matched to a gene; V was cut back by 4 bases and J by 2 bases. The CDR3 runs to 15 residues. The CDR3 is CSATPGLAETYEQYF. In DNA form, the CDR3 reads TGCAGTGCTACCCCGGGACTAGCGGAAACCTACGAGCAGTACTTC.

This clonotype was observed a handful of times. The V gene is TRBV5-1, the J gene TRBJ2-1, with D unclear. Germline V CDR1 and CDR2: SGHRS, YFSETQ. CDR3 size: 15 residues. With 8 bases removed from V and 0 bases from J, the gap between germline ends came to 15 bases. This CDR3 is CASSPDRRSYNEQFF. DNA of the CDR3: TGCGCCAGTAGCCCTGACCGGCGCTCCTACAATGAGCAGTTCTTC.

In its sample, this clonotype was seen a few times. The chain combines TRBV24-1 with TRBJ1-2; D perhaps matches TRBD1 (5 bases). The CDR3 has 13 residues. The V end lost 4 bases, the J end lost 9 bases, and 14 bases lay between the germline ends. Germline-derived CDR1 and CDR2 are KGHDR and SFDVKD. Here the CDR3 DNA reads TGTGCCACCAGTGAGTCCCCGGGACGTCGCTACACCTTC. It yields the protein CATSESPGRRYTF.

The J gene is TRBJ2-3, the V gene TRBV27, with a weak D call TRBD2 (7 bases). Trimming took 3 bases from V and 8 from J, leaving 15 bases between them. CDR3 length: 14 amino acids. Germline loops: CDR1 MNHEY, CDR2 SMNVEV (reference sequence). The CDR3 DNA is TGTGCCAGCAGTTTTGACTCGGGGGGCGGTACGCAGTATTTT. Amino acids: CASSFDSGGGTQYF.

CDR3: CASSGTGVRYGYTF. The CDR3 DNA reads TGTGCCAGCAGTGGGACAGGGGTAAGGTATGGCTACACCTTC. This chain uses TRBV27 with TRBJ1-2; 10 bases match TRBD1. The CDR3 is 14 amino acids. V gave up 5 bases and J gave up 5 bases; unmatched junction bases: 5. Germline CDR1 MNHEY, CDR2 SMNVEV (reference sequence).

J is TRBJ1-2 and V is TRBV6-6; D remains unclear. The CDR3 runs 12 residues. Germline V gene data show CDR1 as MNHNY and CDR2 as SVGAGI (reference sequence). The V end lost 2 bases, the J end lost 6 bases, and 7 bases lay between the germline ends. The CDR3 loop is CASSYASDGYTF. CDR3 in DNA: TGTGCCAGCAGTTACGCTTCGGATGGCTACACCTTC.

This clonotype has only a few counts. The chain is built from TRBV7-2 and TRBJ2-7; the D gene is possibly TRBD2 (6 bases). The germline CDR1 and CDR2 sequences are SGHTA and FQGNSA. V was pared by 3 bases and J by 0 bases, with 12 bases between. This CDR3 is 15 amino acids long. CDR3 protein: CASSFGGLFSYEQYF. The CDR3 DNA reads TGTGCCAGCAGCTTTGGGGGACTGTTCTCCTACGAGCAGTACTTC.

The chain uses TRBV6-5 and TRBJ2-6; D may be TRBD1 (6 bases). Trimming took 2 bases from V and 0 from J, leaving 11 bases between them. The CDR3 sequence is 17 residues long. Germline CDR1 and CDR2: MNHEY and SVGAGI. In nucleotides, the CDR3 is TGTGCCAGCAGTTACGGGACAAGGAGCTCTGGGGCCAACGTCCTGACTTTC. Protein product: CASSYGTRSSGANVLTF.

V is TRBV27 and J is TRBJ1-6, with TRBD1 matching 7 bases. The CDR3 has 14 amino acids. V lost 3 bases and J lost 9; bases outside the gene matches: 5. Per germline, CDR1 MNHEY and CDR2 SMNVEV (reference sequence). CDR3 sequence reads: CASSFPNRGSPLHF. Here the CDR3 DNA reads TGTGCCAGCAGTTTCCCCAACAGGGGTTCACCCCTCCACTTT.

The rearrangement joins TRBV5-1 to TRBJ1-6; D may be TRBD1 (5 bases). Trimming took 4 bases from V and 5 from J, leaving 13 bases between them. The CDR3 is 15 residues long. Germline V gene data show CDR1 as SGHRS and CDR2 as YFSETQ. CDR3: CASSRTRGDNSPLHF. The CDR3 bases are TGCGCCAGCAGCCGTACGCGAGGGGATAATTCACCCCTCCACTTT. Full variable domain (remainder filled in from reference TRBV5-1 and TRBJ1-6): KAGVTQTPRYLIKTRGQQVTLSCSPISGHRSVSWYQQTPGQGLQFLFEYFSETQRNKGNFPGRFSGRQFSNSRSEMNVSTLELGDSALYLCASSRTRGDNSPLHFGNGTRLTVT.

In nucleotides, the CDR3 is TGTGCCAGCAGCCAAGAACTAGCGGTACCCTACGAGCAGTACTTC. Residues: CASSQELAVPYEQYF. The gene calls are TRBV4-2 and TRBJ2-7, with TRBD2 matching 8 bases. The CDR3 is made up of 15 amino acids. With V trimmed by 0 bases and J by 2 bases, 3 bases remained unmatched. CDR1 LGHNA and CDR2 YNFKEQ come from the germline V gene.

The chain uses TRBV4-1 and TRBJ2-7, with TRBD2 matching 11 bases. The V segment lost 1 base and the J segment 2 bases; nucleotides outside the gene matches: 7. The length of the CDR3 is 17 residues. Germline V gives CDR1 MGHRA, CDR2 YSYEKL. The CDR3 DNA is TGCGCCAGCAGCCAAGGAGGGCTAGCGGGGGGCCCCTACGAGCAGTACTTC. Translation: CASSQGGLAGGPYEQYF.

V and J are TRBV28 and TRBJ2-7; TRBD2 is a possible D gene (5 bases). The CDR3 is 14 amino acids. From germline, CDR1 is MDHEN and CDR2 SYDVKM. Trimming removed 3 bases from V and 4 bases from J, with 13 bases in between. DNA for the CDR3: TGTGCCAGCAGTTTGCGGCAAGCGGCTTACGAGCAGTACTTC. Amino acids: CASSLRQAAYEQYF.

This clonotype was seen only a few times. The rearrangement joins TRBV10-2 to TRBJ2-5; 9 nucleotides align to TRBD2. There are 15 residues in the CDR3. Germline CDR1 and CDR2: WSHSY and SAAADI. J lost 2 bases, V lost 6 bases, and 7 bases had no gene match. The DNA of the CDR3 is TGCGCCAGCAGGAGACTAGCGGCGACTCAAGAGACCCAGTACTTC. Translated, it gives CASRRLAATQETQYF.